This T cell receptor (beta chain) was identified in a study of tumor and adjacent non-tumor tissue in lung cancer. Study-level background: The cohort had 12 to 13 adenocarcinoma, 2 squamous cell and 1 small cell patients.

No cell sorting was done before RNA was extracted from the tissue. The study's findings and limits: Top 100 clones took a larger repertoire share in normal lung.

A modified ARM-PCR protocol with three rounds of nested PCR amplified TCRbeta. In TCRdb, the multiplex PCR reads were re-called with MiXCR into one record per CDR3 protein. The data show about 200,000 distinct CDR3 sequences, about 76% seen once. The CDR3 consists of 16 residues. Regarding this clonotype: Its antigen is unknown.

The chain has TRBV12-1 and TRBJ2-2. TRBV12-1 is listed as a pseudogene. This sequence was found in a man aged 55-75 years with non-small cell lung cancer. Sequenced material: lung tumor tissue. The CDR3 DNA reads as TGTGCCAGCAGGTCAACTCGGCAGAAGAACACCGGGGAACTGTTTTTT. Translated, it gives CASRSTRQKNTGELFF.